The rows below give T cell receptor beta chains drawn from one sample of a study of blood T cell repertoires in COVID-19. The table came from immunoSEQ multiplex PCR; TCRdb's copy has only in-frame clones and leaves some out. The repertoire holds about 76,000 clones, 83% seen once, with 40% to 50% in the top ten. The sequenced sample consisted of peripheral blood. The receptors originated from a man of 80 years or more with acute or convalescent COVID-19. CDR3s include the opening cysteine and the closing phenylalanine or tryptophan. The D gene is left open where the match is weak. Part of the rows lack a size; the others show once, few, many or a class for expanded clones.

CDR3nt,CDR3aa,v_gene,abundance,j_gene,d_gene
TGTGCCAGCAGCCGGCCTTCATCTAGTAATTCACCCCTCCACTTT,CASSRPSSSNSPLHF,TRBV6-6,-,TRBJ1-6,-
TGTGCCAGCAGTTCCCCGGGACAGGGGAACACCGGGGAGCTGTTTTTT,CASSSPGQGNTGELFF,TRBV27,-,TRBJ2-2,TRBD1
TGTGCCAGCAGCGAGATCAGGGCGTTTAATTCACCCCTCCACTTT,CASSEIRAFNSPLHF,TRBV2,-,TRBJ1-6,-
TGTGCCAGCAGCCCTCGGGTAGCGGGGGGCACAGATACGCAGTATTTT,CASSPRVAGGTDTQYF,TRBV7-6,-,TRBJ2-3,TRBD2
TGTGCTAGTGGTTTGGTACTCGGGACAGGGGGTTACAATGAGCAGTTCTTC,CASGLVLGTGGYNEQFF,TRBV12-5,few,TRBJ2-1,TRBD1
TGTGCCACGACCAGGGCAATGAACACTGAAGCTTTCTTT,CATTRAMNTEAFF,TRBV6-5,-,TRBJ1-1,-
TGTGCCAGCAACTCACAGGGGTTTAATGAAAAACTGTTTTTT,CASNSQGFNEKLFF,TRBV2,-,TRBJ1-4,TRBD1
TGTGCCAGCAGCCTCAGACAGGGCGCTACCTACGAGCAGTACTTC,CASSLRQGATYEQYF,TRBV5-4,once,TRBJ2-7,TRBD1
TGCAGCGTTGAAGTAGGCCCGGGACACAGGGGAAATGAGCAGTTCTTC,CSVEVGPGHRGNEQFF,TRBV29-1,-,TRBJ2-1,TRBD1
TGCAGCGTTGACAGTTTGAACACTGAAGCTTTCTTT,CSVDSLNTEAFF,TRBV29-1,-,TRBJ1-1,-
TGCGCCAGCAGCTCTGGACAGGGTACTTCACCCCTCCACTTT,CASSSGQGTSPLHF,TRBV5-1,once,TRBJ1-6,TRBD1
TGTGCCAGCAGCTTAGCGTCCGGAGCGAACACTGAAGCTTTCTTT,CASSLASGANTEAFF,TRBV7-2,-,TRBJ1-1,-
TGTGCCAGCAGCTTAGGGGGGGGCGATGAGCAGTTCTTC,CASSLGGGDEQFF,TRBV5-6,-,TRBJ2-1,-
TGCGCCAGCAGTCAACAGGGGGGTCAAAGCAATGAGCAGTTCTTC,CASSQQGGQSNEQFF,TRBV10-2,-,TRBJ2-1,TRBD1
TGCAGCGTTGAACTCAATCGGGGGTACAATGAGCAGTTCTTC,CSVELNRGYNEQFF,TRBV29-1,-,TRBJ2-1,-
TGTGCCAGCCTCTCACAGGGGGCAGATACGCAGTATTTT,CASLSQGADTQYF,TRBV27,-,TRBJ2-3,TRBD1
TGTGCCAGCAGCTTAGAGGGACAGGGGTTAAACACCATATATTTT,CASSLEGQGLNTIYF,TRBV7-9,-,TRBJ1-3,TRBD1
TGTGCCAGCAGTTACGATCACAGTCCAACCTACGAGCAGTACTTC,CASSYDHSPTYEQYF,TRBV6-2/TRBV6-3,-,TRBJ2-7,-
TGCGCCAGCAGCCAAGTGTCCGGGGTCGAGCAGTACTTC,CASSQVSGVEQYF,TRBV4-3,-,TRBJ2-7,-
TGCGCCAGCAGTGAGGGAGGCAGGGGAGAGACCCAGTACTTC,CASSEGGRGETQYF,TRBV10-1,-,TRBJ2-5,-
TGTGCCACCAGTGCACAGGGGGCGGGAGGTGAAGCTTTCTTT,CATSAQGAGGEAFF,TRBV24-1,few,TRBJ1-1,TRBD1
TGTGCCAGCAGCGCCGGCCCGGAGGGGGAGACCCAGTACTTC,CASSAGPEGETQYF,TRBV7-2,-,TRBJ2-5,-
TGTGCCAGCAGTAGGGGACAGGACTACGAGCAGTACTTC,CASSRGQDYEQYF,TRBV6-2/TRBV6-3,-,TRBJ2-7,TRBD1
TGCGCCAGCAGTGAGACTAGCGGGATCGCAGATACGCAGTATTTT,CASSETSGIADTQYF,TRBV10-2,-,TRBJ2-3,TRBD2
TGTGCCAGTAGCTCCGGTCGGGTCTATGGCTACACCTTC,CASSSGRVYGYTF,TRBV19,once,TRBJ1-2,-
TGTGCCAGCAGCTTGGCAGGGGGCGGTGGCGGGGTGCAAGAGACCCAGTACTTC,CASSLAGGGGGVQETQYF,TRBV7-2,-,TRBJ2-5,TRBD1
TGTGCCAGCAGCTTGGTGGGACAGGGGGCGGCAGAAGGAAACACCATATATTTT,CASSLVGQGAAEGNTIYF,TRBV5-4,-,TRBJ1-3,TRBD1
TGTGCCAGCAGCCAAGCCGGGGGGAACACCGGGGAGCTGTTTTTT,CASSQAGGNTGELFF,TRBV3-1/TRBV3-2,-,TRBJ2-2,-
TGTGCCAGCAGTTCGAGTCAGCCCCAGCATTTT,CASSSSQPQHF,TRBV2,-,TRBJ1-5,-
TGTGCCACCAGTGACAACAGTGGGAACACTGAAGCTTTCTTT,CATSDNSGNTEAFF,TRBV24-1,-,TRBJ1-1,-
TGCGCCAGCAGCCCATTACTAGCGGGGACCTCCTACGAGCAGTACTTC,CASSPLLAGTSYEQYF,TRBV5-1,once,TRBJ2-7,TRBD2
TGCGCCAGCAGTGAGTCGCTTAGCGGGAGGGCCCCCGGGGAGCTGTTTTTT,CASSESLSGRAPGELFF,TRBV10-1,-,TRBJ2-2,TRBD2
TGTGCCTGGGGACAGGGGGGTTCCTACGAGCAGTACTTC,CAWGQGGSYEQYF,TRBV30,-,TRBJ2-7,TRBD1
TGTGCCACCAGTCCAGCGGGAGGTATAGATACGCAGTATTTT,CATSPAGGIDTQYF,TRBV24-1,-,TRBJ2-3,TRBD2
TGTGCCAGCAGCCAACAGACAGACTCCTACGAGCAGTACTTC,CASSQQTDSYEQYF,TRBV3-1/TRBV3-2,-,TRBJ2-7,-
TGTGCCTGGAGTCCGACGGCCCAAAAGTTTGACTCGATCCGGACCCAGTACTTC,CAWSPTAQKFDSIRTQYF,TRBV30,-,TRBJ2-5,-
TGTGCCAGCAGTTTTAGGTTAACAGGTTACAATGAGCAGTTCTTC,CASSFRLTGYNEQFF,TRBV28,once,TRBJ2-1,-
TGTGCCAGCAGCCTTAAATACGGGACATCTCTGAAAGAATACGAGCAGTACTTC,CASSLKYGTSLKEYEQYF,TRBV11-3,-,TRBJ2-7,-
TGTGCCAGCTCACCCCCCTCTGTGAGCAGGGATACTGAAGCTTTCTTT,CASSPPSVSRDTEAFF,TRBV18,-,TRBJ1-1,-
TGTGCCATCAGTCAGACAGGGCCTGGAAACACCATATATTTT,CAISQTGPGNTIYF,TRBV10-3,-,TRBJ1-3,TRBD1
TGTGCCAGTAGTCTCGGGTTTGCTAGCGGGGGCGACGAGCAGTACTTC,CASSLGFASGGDEQYF,TRBV19,once,TRBJ2-7,TRBD2
TGTGCCAGCAGACTAGGGACAGGGTTGTTCGAGCAGTACTTC,CASRLGTGLFEQYF,TRBV6-5,-,TRBJ2-7,TRBD1
TGCGCCACCCTCTGCCCTCGAGGAGAGACCCAGTACTTC,CATLCPRGETQYF,TRBV4-3,-,TRBJ2-5,-
TGTGCCAGCAGTTTTGCGCAGGCTGGAAACACCATATATTTT,CASSFAQAGNTIYF,TRBV28,few,TRBJ1-3,-
TGCGCCAGCAGCCAAGCAGGGGTGGGGGAAAAACTGTTTTTT,CASSQAGVGEKLFF,TRBV4-1,-,TRBJ1-4,-
TGTGCCATCAGTGAGTCGAGGCCAGGGGCTATGAACACTGAAGCTTTCTTT,CAISESRPGAMNTEAFF,TRBV10-3,-,TRBJ1-1,-
TGTGCCAGCGCTAATCCCGCCCACTACGAGCAGTACTTC,CASANPAHYEQYF,TRBV27,few,TRBJ2-7,-
TGTGCCAGCAGCCGGGACTTTGGGGGGGAGACCCAGTACTTC,CASSRDFGGETQYF,TRBV11-1,-,TRBJ2-5,-
TGTGCCAGCAGCCCAATGGGACAGGGGGCGCTTAATTCACCCCTCCACTTT,CASSPMGQGALNSPLHF,TRBV9,-,TRBJ1-6,TRBD1
TGTGCCAGCTCACCCGGACTAGAAGAGACCCAGTACTTC,CASSPGLEETQYF,TRBV18,once,TRBJ2-5,TRBD2
TGTGCCATCAGTGAAGGCGGGACGCCAACAGATACGCAGTATTTT,CAISEGGTPTDTQYF,TRBV10-3,-,TRBJ2-3,-
TGTGCCAGCAGGCTCCCCGGGACAGGGGGCTACGAGCAGTACTTC,CASRLPGTGGYEQYF,TRBV28,-,TRBJ2-7,TRBD1
TGTGCCAGCAGTGGGGCTTTCGAGCAGTACTTC,CASSGAFEQYF,TRBV2,-,TRBJ2-7,-
TGTGCCAGTAGTATTGGGACAGGGCACCCCAAGACTGAAGCTTTCTTT,CASSIGTGHPKTEAFF,TRBV19,-,TRBJ1-1,TRBD1
TGTGCCAGCAGCTCAGTCAGAAACACTGAAGCTTTCTTT,CASSSVRNTEAFF,TRBV9,-,TRBJ1-1,-
TGTGCCAGCAGCCCCCTCGCAGGTGAGGGTAACACTGAAGCTTTCTTT,CASSPLAGEGNTEAFF,TRBV14,-,TRBJ1-1,-
TGTGCCAGCAGGGCTAGCACAGATACGCAGTATTTT,CASRASTDTQYF,TRBV28,once,TRBJ2-3,-
TGTGCCAGTACTGCAGGATGGGAGAATTCACCCCTCCACTTT,CASTAGWENSPLHF,TRBV19,-,TRBJ1-6,-
TGTGCCAGCATGGGGGGACAGGGGATTGTTCGCGAACAGTACTTC,CASMGGQGIVREQYF,TRBV6-5,-,TRBJ2-7,TRBD1
TGTGCCAGCAGCAAGACAGGGTTCGACGAGCAGTACTTC,CASSKTGFDEQYF,TRBV6-5,once,TRBJ2-7,TRBD1